The 10 T cell receptor beta chains given below trace back to one sample, sequenced in a study of T cells in localized non-small cell lung cancer. The protocol was immunoSEQ multiplex PCR, while the TCRdb copy is restricted to in-frame clones and leaves out a portion. The table records about 54,000 clones, around 86% of them present only once. The source material was peripheral blood, sampled before any cancer treatment. Receptors originate from a female donor over 55 with stage II squamous cell lung carcinoma.

The chain carries TRBV7-3 and TRBJ1-2; D remains ambiguous. CDR3 length: 13 amino acids. Trimming left V 5 bases short and J 8 bases short, with 15 bases between. From germline, CDR1 is SGHTA and CDR2 FQGTGA. CDR3 DNA: TGTGCCAGCAGCCTTACGGGCCAAGGGGGCTACACCTTC. Its translation is CASSLTGQGGYTF.

The chain is built from TRBV6-5 and TRBJ1-1; D remains unclear. V lost 4 bases and J 3 bases, leaving 9 bases between the germline ends. The germline CDR1 and CDR2 sequences are MNHEY and SVGAGI. This CDR3 has 13 amino acids. The CDR3 nucleotides are TGTGCCAGCAGTTCTCGGCCTTACACTGAAGCTTTCTTT. Its protein is CASSSRPYTEAFF.

The V call is TRBV18, the J call TRBJ2-1; 8 bases are shared with TRBD1. The germline V gene has CDR1 KGHSH and CDR2 LQKENI. The CDR3 runs 13 residues. Germline trimming cut 5 bases from V and 3 bases from J; bases unmatched to any gene: 0. CDR3 DNA: TGTGCCAGCTCAGGACAGGGCTACAATGAGCAGTTCTTC. As protein: CASSGQGYNEQFF.

The rearrangement links TRBV4-3 to TRBJ1-1; D remains unclear. The CDR3 sequence is 15 residues long. Germline lookup yields CDR1 LGHNA and CDR2 YSLEER. The V end was cut by 0 bases, the J end by 6 bases, with 14 bases between. CDR3 nucleotide sequence: TGCGCCAGCAGCCAAGAAATGGGTCGAAGCTCTGAAGCTTTCTTT. Its protein is CASSQEMGRSSEAFF.

V usage is TRBV6-6 and J usage is TRBJ1-5; 10 bases agree with TRBD1. Germline trimming cut 2 bases from V and 6 bases from J; bases unmatched to any gene: 1. The CDR3 consists of 14 residues. Looked up from germline, CDR1 is MNHNY and CDR2 is SVGAGI (reference sequence). The CDR3: CASSYGQGGQPQHF. CDR3 sequence (DNA): TGTGCCAGCAGTTACGGACAGGGGGGTCAGCCCCAGCATTTT.

The chain joins TRBV18 to TRBJ2-3; the D is unclear. The CDR3 consists of 14 residues. CDR1 is KGHSH and CDR2 is LQKENI in the germline V gene. Trimming shortened V by 0 bases and J by 1 base, and 5 bases separated the two germline ends. CDR3 amino acids: CASSPPSGTDTQYF. DNA for the CDR3: TGTGCCAGCTCACCACCGAGCGGCACAGATACGCAGTATTTT.

This sequence joins TRBV5-6 and TRBJ2-7, with D possibly TRBD1 on 6 matching bases. The CDR3 is made up of 15 amino acids. V lost 2 bases to trimming and J lost 3 bases, with 15 bases between them. CDR1 and CDR2 (germline): SGHDT, YYEEEE. The CDR3 region is CASSLGGNPNYEQYF. The CDR3 nucleotides are TGTGCCAGCAGCTTAGGGGGTAACCCTAACTACGAGCAGTACTTC.

The chain carries TRBV11-2 and TRBJ1-3; D is ambiguous. Germline CDR1 is SGHAT and CDR2 is FQNNGV. Trimming took off 5 bases at V and 2 bases at J, with 10 bases between the two ends. This CDR3 region has 14 residues. CDR3 in amino acids: CASSPGVPGNTIYF. DNA for the CDR3: TGTGCCAGCAGCCCCGGGGTCCCTGGAAACACCATATATTTT.

Note on this clone: Different DNA sequences within this sample yield the same CDR3. The V and J genes are TRBV29-1 and TRBJ1-3; no definite D call. This CDR3 has 11 amino acids. Germline V gene sequence: CDR1 SQVTM, CDR2 ANQGSEA. Trimming pared 6 bases from V and 4 bases from J, leaving 7 bases between. CDR3 residues: CSVLVGNTIYF. In DNA form, the CDR3 reads TGCAGCGTCCTGGTCGGAAACACCATATATTTT.

The rearrangement uses TRBV5-5 and TRBJ1-4, with D perhaps matching TRBD1 (5 bases). The CDR3 extends over 16 amino acids. Trimming pared 4 bases from V and 5 bases from J, leaving 18 bases between. Germline assignment: CDR1 SGHKS and CDR2 YYEKEE (reference sequence). CDR3 region: CASSPTGGLINEKLFF. The CDR3 DNA follows: TGTGCCAGCAGCCCAACCGGGGGACTGATAAATGAAAAACTGTTTTTT.